A selection of T cell receptor beta chains follows, all from one sample in a study of cytomegalovirus exposure and HLA in healthy donors. Method: immunoSEQ multiplex PCR; TCRdb's copy keeps in-frame clones and lacks some. The table has some 180,000 clones, roughly 74% seen once; the top ten hold about 1.7%. Sequencing was carried out using PBMCs. All receptors derive from a woman in her 30s in good health and CMV-seronegative. Both conserved end residues are part of each CDR3. Fields, in order: clone size, J gene, V gene, CDR3 protein. Clone size is stated in some rows and not others, as once, few, many or a class when expanded.

>-|TRBJ2-1|TRBV7-9
CARTGENNEQFF
>few|TRBJ2-3|TRBV5-1
CASSQDTSGGYTDTQYF
>-|TRBJ2-3|TRBV10-3
CAINGGEARDTQYF
>-|TRBJ1-1|TRBV29-1
CSVVQGDAIGEAFF
>-|TRBJ2-2|TRBV11-2
CASNRLLAGAGELFF
>few|TRBJ2-1|TRBV2
CASSDRLSGVYNEQFF
>-|TRBJ2-4|TRBV4-3
CASSQDDRGKNIQYF
>-|TRBJ1-1|TRBV27
CASNAGSYPNTEAFF
>-|TRBJ2-5|TRBV11-1
CASSLLGTSGSVIGETQYF
>-|TRBJ1-5|TRBV19
CASSTGLLNQPQHF
>-|-|TRBV15
CATSYRGATYEQYF
>few|TRBJ1-4|TRBV6-1
CASTRWPEGNEKLFF
>-|TRBJ2-1|TRBV7-9
CSSSLGLAGGQNEQFF
>-|TRBJ1-1|TRBV29-1
CSVDGQGVEAFF
>-|TRBJ2-7|TRBV7-9
CSSSPIYEQYF
>-|TRBJ1-2|TRBV19
CASSAGSGAGYTF
>-|TRBJ1-1|TRBV7-8
CASSPGGASVEAFF
>-|TRBJ1-5|TRBV11-2
CASSLGAGSNQPQHF
>-|TRBJ1-1|TRBV5-1
CASSPGGTGNTEAFF
>few|TRBJ1-6|TRBV5-1
CASRRGQGADSPLHF
>-|TRBJ1-4|TRBV29-1
CSSDGTIRSTNEKLFF
>-|TRBJ2-2|TRBV7-6
CASSTRLAGAVGELFF
>few|TRBJ1-1|TRBV28
CASSLIQGTEAFF